These 29 T cell receptor beta chains were all obtained from the same sample, sequenced in a study of chemoradiotherapy in HPV16-positive cancers. Generated by immunoSEQ multiplex PCR, the TCRdb table keeps only in-frame clones and is missing some. The sample comprises tens of thousands of clones, roughly nine tenths of which are singletons, and 22% rests with the top ten. The source was blood, collected from a patient who underwent chemoradiotherapy. Receptors originate from a human donor with HPV-associated anogenital cancer.

This sequence joins TRBV28 and TRBJ2-7, with D perhaps given as TRBD1 or TRBD2 (5 bases each). The CDR3 is 14 residues long. Per the germline V gene, CDR1 is MDHEN and CDR2 is SYDVKM. V lost 6 bases, J lost 3 bases, and 15 bases lay in between. CDR3: CASSWFGTYYEQYF. CDR3 bases: TGTGCCAGCAGCTGGTTTGGGACCTACTACGAGCAGTACTTC.

V is TRBV2 and J is TRBJ2-7; D call uncertain. Germline CDR1 is SNHLY and CDR2 is FYNNEI. CDR3 length: 11 amino acids. Trimming took off 7 bases at V and 0 bases at J, with 4 bases between the two ends. CDR3 amino acids: CASTPSYEQYF. Written as DNA, the CDR3 is TGTGCCAGCACCCCCTCCTACGAGCAGTACTTC.

The CDR3 nucleotides read TGTGCCACCTTGACAGGGGGATTTTCTGCAACTAATGAAAAACTGTTTTTT. Its protein product is CATLTGGFSATNEKLFF. The V call is TRBV28, the J call TRBJ1-4, with 9 bases that match TRBD1. V lost 10 bases to trimming and J lost 0 bases; unmatched junction nucleotides: 12. The germline gives CDR1 MDHEN, CDR2 SYDVKM. The CDR3 is made up of 17 amino acids.

This chain links TRBV5-6 with TRBJ2-7; tentatively, D is TRBD1 or TRBD2 (6 bases each). V gave up 2 bases and J gave up 5 bases, with 14 bases separating them. Germline CDR1 reads SGHDT; CDR2 reads YYEEEE. CDR3 length: 14 residues. CDR3: CASSFIGGGDEQYF. The CDR3 bases are TGTGCCAGCAGCTTTATAGGAGGGGGTGACGAGCAGTACTTC.

The chain joins TRBV28 to TRBJ1-1, with no clear D. V was shortened by 2 bases and J by 7 bases, with 17 bases between the two germline ends. Germline CDR1 is MDHEN and CDR2 is SYDVKM. The CDR3 consists of 15 residues. The CDR3, as DNA: TGTGCCAGCAGTTTACGCCAGCTCTCCAGCGGTGAAGCTTTCTTT. This translates into CASSLRQLSSGEAFF. Together with reference TRBV28 and TRBJ1-1, the CDR3 gives the full variable domain: DVKVTQSSRYLVKRTGEKVFLECVQDMDHENMFWYRQDPGLGLRLIYFSYDVKMKEKGDIPEGYSVSREKKERFSLILESASTNQTSMYLCASSLRQLSSGEAFFGQGTRLTVV.

The chain recombines TRBV28 with TRBJ1-5; TRBD1 is a possible D gene (5 bases). This CDR3 is 16 amino acids long. V lost 1 base to trimming and J lost 0 bases, with 10 bases between them. In germline, CDR1 is MDHEN, CDR2 SYDVKM. The CDR3 reads CASSLFRGYSNQPQHF. DNA of the CDR3: TGTGCCAGCAGTTTATTTAGGGGATATAGCAATCAGCCCCAGCATTTT.

The chain employs TRBV14 and TRBJ1-2; D remains unclear. Per the germline V gene, CDR1 is SGHDN and CDR2 is FVKESK. There are 15 residues in the CDR3. V lost 1 base to trimming and J lost 4 bases, with 13 bases between them. The CDR3 loop is CASSQGMGRFYGYTF. The DNA for the CDR3 is TGTGCCAGCAGCCAAGGGATGGGTCGATTCTATGGCTACACCTTC. Based on the CDR3 plus reference TRBV14 and TRBJ1-2, the full variable domain is EAGVTQFPSHSVIEKGQTVTLRCDPISGHDNLYWYRRVMGKEIKFLLHFVKESKQDESGMPNNRFLAERTGGTYSTLKVQPAELEDSGVYFCASSQGMGRFYGYTFGSGTRLTVV.

The V call is TRBV11-1, the J call TRBJ2-5; D possibly corresponds to TRBD2 (5 bases). V was trimmed by 5 bases and J by 5 bases, leaving 15 bases between them. CDR3 length equals 14 residues. Per germline, CDR1 SGHAT and CDR2 FQDESV (reference sequence). The CDR3 DNA reads TGTGCCAGCAGCCCCCGACGGGATGGGGAGACCCAGTACTTC. Its translation is CASSPRRDGETQYF.

The chain carries TRBV4-1 and TRBJ2-2; 12 nucleotides line up with TRBD1. Germline CDR1 is MGHRA and CDR2 is YSYEKL. With 4 bases clipped from V and 7 bases from J, the junction kept 10 bases outside the gene matches. The CDR3 length is 17 residues. CDR3 coding DNA: TGCGCCAGCAGCCTCCAACCGGGACAGGGGGCTGTCGGGGAGCTGTTTTTT. Translation: CASSLQPGQGAVGELFF.

The chain carries TRBV4-1 and TRBJ2-7, with D possibly matching TRBD1 (6 bases). Trimming stripped 2 bases from V and 6 bases from J, with 11 bases between. This CDR3 region has 13 residues. The germline gives CDR1 MGHRA, CDR2 YSYEKL. The chain's CDR3 is CASSQQGISEQYF. The CDR3 nucleotides are TGCGCCAGCAGCCAACAGGGGATCTCCGAGCAGTACTTC.

The rearrangement uses TRBV5-1 and TRBJ2-1, with 7 positions matching TRBD2. The trim removed 3 bases at V and 0 bases at J, leaving 6 bases unmatched. The V gene's germline CDR1 is SGHRS and CDR2 YFSETQ. The CDR3 is 16 amino acids. CDR3 sequence: CASSSGGRSSYNEQFF. The CDR3 region has the DNA TGCGCCAGCAGCTCGGGGGGAAGGAGCTCCTACAATGAGCAGTTCTTC.

The chain has TRBV15 and TRBJ2-7; D is undetermined. The germline V and J ends were trimmed by 1 base and 3 bases, with 16 bases remaining between them. Germline assignment: CDR1 LNHNV and CDR2 YYDKDF (reference sequence). The CDR3 spans 16 residues. The CDR3 here is CATSRGHLMNYYEQYF. The DNA of the CDR3 is TGTGCCACCAGCAGAGGACACCTCATGAACTACTACGAGCAGTACTTC.

The CDR3 bases are TGTGCCAGCAGCTTAGTACTAGGGCAGGGATACGAGCAGTACTTC. Translation gives CASSLVLGQGYEQYF. The genes are TRBV7-8 and TRBJ2-7; D might be TRBD1 or TRBD2, each matching 5 bases. The CDR3 has 15 amino acids. The germline CDR1 and CDR2 sequences are SGHVS and FQNEAQ. V lost 1 base and J lost 4, with 14 bases in between.

This clone appeared once. The chain uses TRBV28 and TRBJ2-7; D is unresolved. Trimming pared 6 bases from V and 4 bases from J, leaving 19 bases between. CDR3 length: 15 residues. The germline V gene has CDR1 MDHEN and CDR2 SYDVKM. The CDR3 sequence is CASSLSPAFPYEQYF. The CDR3, as DNA: TGTGCCAGCAGCCTAAGTCCCGCGTTCCCATACGAGCAGTACTTC.

This chain connects TRBV5-6 to TRBJ2-7; 8 bases fit TRBD1. Trimming cost V 3 bases and J 2 bases; bases outside gene matches: 1. The CDR3 covers 13 residues. Germline V CDR1 and CDR2: SGHDT, YYEEEE. CDR3 DNA sequence: TGTGCCAGCAGCTGGGGACAGGCCTACGAGCAGTACTTC. Its protein is CASSWGQAYEQYF.

The rearrangement uses TRBV5-1 and TRBJ1-2, with D tentatively TRBD1 (6 bases). CDR1 and CDR2 (germline): SGHRS, YFSETQ. The CDR3 runs to 15 residues. V dropped 1 base and J dropped 4 bases, with 14 bases sitting between them. CDR3 residues: CASSLQPQGGYGYTF. The CDR3 region has the DNA TGCGCCAGCAGCTTGCAACCACAGGGCGGCTATGGCTACACCTTC.

V gene TRBV5-1 combines with J gene TRBJ2-2, with D tentatively TRBD1 or TRBD2 (5 bases each). The germline CDR1 and CDR2 sequences are SGHRS and YFSETQ. The V gene lost 0 bases and the J gene lost 5 bases, with 14 bases spanning the gap. This CDR3 comprises 16 residues. The CDR3 region has the DNA TGCGCCAGCAGCTTGGGGGGCCGGACTTTAACCGGGGAGCTGTTTTTT. Encoded protein: CASSLGGRTLTGELFF.

This chain uses TRBV5-6 with TRBJ2-1; a weak D match, TRBD1 (6 bases). CDR3 length equals 18 residues. Trimming shortened V by 0 bases and J by 0 bases, and 16 bases separated the two germline ends. Germline V gives CDR1 SGHDT, CDR2 YYEEEE. DNA of the CDR3: TGTGCCAGCAGCTTGGCACAGGGAATTTTAGCCTCCTACAATGAGCAGTTCTTC. This translates into CASSLAQGILASYNEQFF.

In its sample, this clone was seen a few times. The V and J genes are TRBV4-3 and TRBJ2-7, with 7 nucleotides matching TRBD2. Germline CDR1 reads LGHNA; CDR2 reads YSLEER. J lost 4 bases, V lost 1 base, and 4 bases had no gene match. This CDR3 comprises 14 residues. CDR3 DNA: TGCGCCAGCAGCCAAGGGTGGGGGGGGTACGAGCAGTACTTC. This gives the protein CASSQGWGGYEQYF.

The chain recombines TRBV30 with TRBJ2-3; either TRBD1 or TRBD2 may fit D (5 bases each). The length of the CDR3 is 12 residues. V gave up 8 bases and J gave up 2 bases, with 11 bases separating them. CDR1 GTSNPN and CDR2 SVGIG come from the germline V gene (reference sequence). CDR3 loop: CALGESTDTQYF. CDR3 nucleotides: TGTGCCCTAGGGGAGTCCACAGATACGCAGTATTTT. Filled out from reference TRBV30 and TRBJ2-3, the complete variable domain reads SQTIHQWPATLVQPVGSPLSLECTVEGTSNPNLYWYRQAAGRGLQLLFYSVGIGQISSEVPQNLSASRPQDRQFILSSKKLLLSDSGFYLCALGESTDTQYFGPGTRLTVL.

The chain is built from TRBV11-2 and TRBJ1-1; the D is unclear. Trimming took 2 bases from V and 2 from J, leaving 12 bases between them. The germline V gene encodes CDR1 SGHAT and CDR2 FQNNGV. This CDR3 region has 15 residues. The CDR3 reads CASSLYFRVNTEAFF. CDR3 in DNA: TGTGCCAGCAGCTTATACTTTCGGGTTAACACTGAAGCTTTCTTT.

A single count supports this clone. This rearrangement joins TRBV4-1 to TRBJ2-7; D not certain. V was trimmed by 0 bases and J by 7 bases, leaving 13 bases between them. The CDR3 spans 14 residues. Germline values: CDR1 MGHRA, CDR2 YSYEKL. DNA for the CDR3: TGCGCCAGCAGCCAAGATCCCGGGCCAGTGGAGCAGTACTTC. Encoded protein: CASSQDPGPVEQYF.

This clone showed up just once. The chain employs TRBV2 and TRBJ1-2; TRBD1 aligns across 7 bases. V dropped 3 bases and J dropped 2; count of bases not matched to a gene: 9. The CDR3 spans 16 residues. The germline gives CDR1 SNHLY, CDR2 FYNNEI. CDR3 sequence: CASSDLLWTGNYGYTF. In DNA form, the CDR3 reads TGTGCCAGCAGTGACCTTCTATGGACAGGAAACTATGGCTACACCTTC.

This chain connects TRBV5-8 to TRBJ2-7, with a tentative D call TRBD1 (6 bases). CDR1 is SGHTS, CDR2 YDEGEE, per germline. This CDR3 has 16 amino acids. Trimming shortened V by 0 bases and J by 6 bases, and 19 bases separated the two germline ends. The CDR3 coding sequence is TGTGCCAGCAGCTTGGGCAGAGGACAGCTCTGGGTCGAGCAGTACTTC. The encoded protein is CASSLGRGQLWVEQYF.

The chain links TRBV4-2 to TRBJ2-1, with TRBD2 matching over 12 bases. V lost 5 bases and J lost 0; bases outside the gene matches: 11. The CDR3 spans 19 residues. CDR1 is LGHNA, CDR2 YNFKEQ, per germline. CDR3 sequence reads: CASSGESSGRVSSYNEQFF. CDR3 bases: TGTGCCAGCAGCGGAGAGTCTAGCGGGAGGGTCTCCTCCTACAATGAGCAGTTCTTC.

The rearrangement joins TRBV30 to TRBJ2-1; the match to TRBD1 covers 7 bases. CDR1 is GTSNPN and CDR2 is SVGIG in the germline V gene (reference sequence). V lost 3 bases and J lost 6; bases outside the gene matches: 5. This CDR3 spans 13 amino acids. CDR3 sequence: CAWSVTGANEQFF. In nucleotides, the CDR3 is TGTGCCTGGAGCGTCACAGGGGCCAATGAGCAGTTCTTC.

This clone showed up just a few times. The chain uses TRBV5-8 and TRBJ1-2, with TRBD1 identical over 8 bases. The CDR3 extends over 14 amino acids. V gave up 4 bases and J gave up 6 bases; unmatched junction bases: 8. The V gene's germline CDR1 is SGHTS and CDR2 YDEGEE. Written as DNA, the CDR3 is TGTGCCAGCAGCCTACGACAGGGGCTGGATGGCTACACCTTC. Translating gives CASSLRQGLDGYTF.

This chain joins TRBV4-3 and TRBJ1-1, with TRBD1 identical over 8 bases. The V gene's germline CDR1 is LGHNA and CDR2 YSLEER. The CDR3 is 15 residues long. The V gene end was trimmed by 2 bases and the J gene end by 5 bases; junction bases not matched to a gene: 7. The CDR3 sequence: CASSQSGTGGTEAFF. The DNA of the CDR3 is TGCGCCAGCAGCCAATCCGGGACAGGTGGGACTGAAGCTTTCTTT.

J is TRBJ2-7 and V is TRBV2; no definite D call. The CDR3 is made up of 13 amino acids. V lost 7 bases and J 1 base, leaving 11 bases between the germline ends. Looked up from germline, CDR1 is SNHLY and CDR2 is FYNNEI. CDR3 nucleotides: TGTGCCAGCAAGACTGGGAAGTCCTACGAGCAGTACTTC. This codes for CASKTGKSYEQYF.